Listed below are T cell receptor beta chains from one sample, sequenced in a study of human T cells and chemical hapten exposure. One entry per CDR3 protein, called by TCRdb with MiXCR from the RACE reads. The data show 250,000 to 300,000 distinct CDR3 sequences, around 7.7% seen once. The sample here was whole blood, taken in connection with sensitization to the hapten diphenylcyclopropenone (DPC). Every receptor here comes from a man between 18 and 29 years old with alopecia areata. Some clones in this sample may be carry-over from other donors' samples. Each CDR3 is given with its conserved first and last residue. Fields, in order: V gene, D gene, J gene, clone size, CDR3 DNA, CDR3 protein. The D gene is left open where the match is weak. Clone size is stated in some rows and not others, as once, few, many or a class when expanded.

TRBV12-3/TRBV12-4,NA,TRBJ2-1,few,TGTGCCAGCAGTTTAGACATCGGGACGTCAGATGAGCAGTTCTTC,CASSLDIGTSDEQFF
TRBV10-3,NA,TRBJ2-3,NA,TGTGCCATCAGTGATCAGACCCGGCGTCGGCCAGATACGCAGTATTTT,CAISDQTRRRPDTQYF
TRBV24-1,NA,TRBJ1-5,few,TGTGCCACCAGTGAGGCCCTGGGGGGGAGCAATCAGCCCCAGCATTTT,CATSEALGGSNQPQHF
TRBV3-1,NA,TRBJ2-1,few,TGTGCCAGCAGCCAAGATTTCAGCTCCTACAATGAGCAGTTCTTC,CASSQDFSSYNEQFF
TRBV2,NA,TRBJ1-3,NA,TGTGCCAGCAGTGAGGAGATCTCCTCTGGAAACACCATATATTTT,CASSEEISSGNTIYF
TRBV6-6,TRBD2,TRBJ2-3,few,TGTGCCAGCAGTTACCAACCCAGCGGGGGGCCAACAGATACGCAGTATTTT,CASSYQPSGGPTDTQYF
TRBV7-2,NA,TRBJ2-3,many,TGTGCCAGCAGTCGGGACACGAGCACAGATACGCAGTATTTT,CASSRDTSTDTQYF
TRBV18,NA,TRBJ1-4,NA,TGTGCCAGCTCACTCTCCCGGAATGAAAAACTGTTTTTT,CASSLSRNEKLFF
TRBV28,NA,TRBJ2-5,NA,TGTGCCAGCAGTTCAGGACTCCAGTACAAAGAGACCCAGTACTTC,CASSSGLQYKETQYF
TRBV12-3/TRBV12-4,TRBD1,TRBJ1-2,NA,TGTGCCAGCAGTTTAGGCGGGACAGGCTACTATGGCTACACCTTC,CASSLGGTGYYGYTF
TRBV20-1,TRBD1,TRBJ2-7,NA,TGCAGTGCTAGAGAGGACAGGAAAGAACCCTACGAGCAGTACTTC,CSAREDRKEPYEQYF
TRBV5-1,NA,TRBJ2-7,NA,TGCGCCAGCAGCCACCGGACCAGTACCAATTTTTTCTACGAGCAGTACTTC,CASSHRTSTNFFYEQYF
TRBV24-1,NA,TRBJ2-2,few,TGTGCCACCAGTGGCAACACGAACACCGGGGAGCTGTTTTTT,CATSGNTNTGELFF
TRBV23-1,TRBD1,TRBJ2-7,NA,TGCGCCAGCAGTCAAAATAAACCGGGACAGGGCCCCTACGAGCAGTACTTC,CASSQNKPGQGPYEQYF
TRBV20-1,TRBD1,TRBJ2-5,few,TGCAGTGCTAGAGTACCGACAGGGCAGTACTTC,CSARVPTGQYF
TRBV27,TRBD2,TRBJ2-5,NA,TGTGCCAGCAGTTTATTAGCGGGGGGAGGCCAAGAGACCCAGTACTTC,CASSLLAGGGQETQYF
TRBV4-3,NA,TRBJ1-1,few,TGCGCCAGCAGCCACTCGGTGTTGCGCCGTACTGAAGCTTTCTTT,CASSHSVLRRTEAFF
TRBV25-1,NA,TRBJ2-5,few,TGTGCCAGCAGTGGGGGGTATTCGGAGACCCAGTACTTC,CASSGGYSETQYF
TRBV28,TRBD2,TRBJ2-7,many,TGTGCCAGCAGTTTAAGCGGGGTCGGCGCGGACGAGCAGTACTTC,CASSLSGVGADEQYF
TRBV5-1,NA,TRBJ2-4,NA,TGCGCCAGCAGCCCCAGTCCCGGGACATCCCTAAACATTCAGTACTTC,CASSPSPGTSLNIQYF
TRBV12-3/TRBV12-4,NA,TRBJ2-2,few,TGTGCCAGCAGTCTGACCGGGACACCGAACACCGGGGAGCTGTTTTTT,CASSLTGTPNTGELFF
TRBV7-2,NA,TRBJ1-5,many,TGTGCCAGCAGCTCCCAGGGAGCCCAGCATTTT,CASSSQGAQHF
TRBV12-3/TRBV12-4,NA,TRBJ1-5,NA,TGTGCCAGCAGTTTCGGTGGCCTAAAGGGGAATCAGCCCCAGCATTTT,CASSFGGLKGNQPQHF
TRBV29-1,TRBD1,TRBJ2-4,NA,TGCAGCGTTGGAGGGGACAGAATAGCCAAAAACATTCAGTACTTC,CSVGGDRIAKNIQYF
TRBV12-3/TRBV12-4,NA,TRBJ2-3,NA,TGTGCCAGCAGCCTAGACAGGTTTGGCACAGATACGCAGTATTTT,CASSLDRFGTDTQYF
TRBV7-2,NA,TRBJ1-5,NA,TGTGCCAGCAGCTTAGGGTCCGGCAGGGGAGGCAATCAGCCCCAGCATTTT,CASSLGSGRGGNQPQHF
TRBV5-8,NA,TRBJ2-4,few,TGTGCCAGCAGCTTGGCCGCGGGGCAGTTGGCCAAAAACATTCAGTACTTC,CASSLAAGQLAKNIQYF
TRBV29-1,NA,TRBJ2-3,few,TGCAGCGTTGGATCACGTGGGGTTAGCACAGATACGCAGTATTTT,CSVGSRGVSTDTQYF
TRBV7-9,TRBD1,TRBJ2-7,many,TGTGCCAGCAGCCCCCGGGACAGGGGTCGCCACGAGCAGTACTTC,CASSPRDRGRHEQYF
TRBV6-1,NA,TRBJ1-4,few,TGTGCCAGCAGATACCGGGACCGAGGAATATATGAAAAACTGTTTTTT,CASRYRDRGIYEKLFF
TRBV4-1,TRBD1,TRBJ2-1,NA,TGCGCCAGCAGCCAAGACGGTCCGGGGACAGGGTTTTACAATGAGCAGTTCTTC,CASSQDGPGTGFYNEQFF
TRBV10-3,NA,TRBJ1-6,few,TGTGCCATCAGTGTGCACTACCAGGGCTTGGGTTCACCCCTCCACTTT,CAISVHYQGLGSPLHF
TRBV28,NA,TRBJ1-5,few,TGTGCCAGCAGTTTGTTGGGGGAGCACCAGCCCCAGCATTTT,CASSLLGEHQPQHF
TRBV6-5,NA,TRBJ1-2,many,TGTGCCAGCAGTTACAAGGGGATTGGCTACACCTTC,CASSYKGIGYTF
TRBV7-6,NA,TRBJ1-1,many,TGTGCCAGCAGCTTAGAATTCTCGACAGCCCCCACTGAAGCTTTCTTT,CASSLEFSTAPTEAFF
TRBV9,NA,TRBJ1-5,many,TGTGCCAGCAGCGAAACAGGTAACAATCAGCCCCAGCATTTT,CASSETGNNQPQHF
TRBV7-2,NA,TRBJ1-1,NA,TGTGCCAGCAGCCCCGCGTGGTTGCCGACGACTGAAGCTTTCTTT,CASSPAWLPTTEAFF
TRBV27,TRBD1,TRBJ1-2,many,TGTGCCAGCAGCGAACAGGGGGCGCCTTACTATGGCTACACCTTC,CASSEQGAPYYGYTF
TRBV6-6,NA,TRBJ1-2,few,TGTGCCAGCGAGGCTCGGACCGGTAACTATGGCTACACCTTC,CASEARTGNYGYTF
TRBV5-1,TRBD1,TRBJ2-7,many,TGCGCCAGCAGCCCCGGGACAGCGGCTTCCCCCTACGAGCAGTACTTC,CASSPGTAASPYEQYF
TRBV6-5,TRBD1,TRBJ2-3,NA,TGTGCCAGCAGTTACCGGTCAGGGGGTACAGATACGCAGTATTTT,CASSYRSGGTDTQYF
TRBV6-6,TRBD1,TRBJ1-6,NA,TGTGCCAGCAGTTACCGCGGGACAGGGTTAAATTCACCCCTCCACTTT,CASSYRGTGLNSPLHF
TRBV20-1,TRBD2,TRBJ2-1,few,TGCAGTGCTAGATTTCCGGGGGGGCATCCAGAGCAGTTCTTC,CSARFPGGHPEQFF
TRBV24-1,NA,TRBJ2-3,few,TGTGCCACTCTCGAAGGGAGCACAGATACGCAGTATTTT,CATLEGSTDTQYF
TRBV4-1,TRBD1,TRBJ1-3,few,TGCGCCAGCAGCCAAGATTGGGACAGAAGCTCTGGAAACACCATATATTTT,CASSQDWDRSSGNTIYF
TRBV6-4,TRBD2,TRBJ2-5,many,TGTGCCAGCAGTGAAGGTAGCGGGGGAGCAAGGCAAGAGACCCAGTACTTC,CASSEGSGGARQETQYF
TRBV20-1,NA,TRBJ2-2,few,TGCAGTGTCAACCCCAGGAAAGGGCCCGGGGAGCTGTTTTTT,CSVNPRKGPGELFF
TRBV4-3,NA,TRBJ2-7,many,TGCGCCAGCAGCCAAGGGGATAGCGGTTCCTACGAGCAGTACTTC,CASSQGDSGSYEQYF
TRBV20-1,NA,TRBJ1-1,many,TGCAGTGCCTCCGTTGCTTTGAACACTGAAGCTTTCTTT,CSASVALNTEAFF
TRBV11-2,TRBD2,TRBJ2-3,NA,TGTGTCAGCAGCCTCCCAGCGGGGAGAACAGATACGCAGTATTTT,CVSSLPAGRTDTQYF
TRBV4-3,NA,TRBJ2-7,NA,TGCGCCAGCAGCCAAGGAGACGGCACCTACGAGCAGTACTTC,CASSQGDGTYEQYF
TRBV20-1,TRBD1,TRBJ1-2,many,TGCAGTGCCCTACGACCGGGACAGGGGCCCGCTGGCTACACCTTC,CSALRPGQGPAGYTF
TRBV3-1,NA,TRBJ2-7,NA,TGTGCCAGCAGCCAAGAATTCTCCTACGAGCAGTACTTC,CASSQEFSYEQYF
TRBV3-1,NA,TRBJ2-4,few,TGTGCCAGCAGCCAAGGTTGGGGCGAGTTAGCCAAAAACATTCAGTACTTC,CASSQGWGELAKNIQYF
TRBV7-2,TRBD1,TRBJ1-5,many,TGTGCCAGCAGCTTAACTTGGCAGGGGGCCCGGCCCCAGCATTTT,CASSLTWQGARPQHF
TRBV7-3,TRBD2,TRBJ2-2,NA,TGTGCCAGCAGCACCGGACTAGCGGGGGACCCGAACACCGGGGAGCTGTTTTTT,CASSTGLAGDPNTGELFF
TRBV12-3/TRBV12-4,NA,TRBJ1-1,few,TGTGCCTTTAAGGCAGGGACGAACACTGAAGCTTTCTTT,CAFKAGTNTEAFF
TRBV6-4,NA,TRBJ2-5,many,TGTGCCAGCAGTGTAGATGGGGGAGAGACCCAGTACTTC,CASSVDGGETQYF
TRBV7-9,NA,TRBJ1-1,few,TGTGCCAGCAGCTTAGGATCGGCCGCGAACACTGAAGCTTTCTTT,CASSLGSAANTEAFF
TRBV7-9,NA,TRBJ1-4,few,TGTGCCAGCAGCTCCTCGTTAGGGAAAGTGTTTTTT,CASSSSLGKVFF